A selection of T cell receptor beta chains follows, all from one sample in a study of cytomegalovirus exposure and HLA in healthy donors. Some clones are missing from TCRdb's copy, which holds only in-frame ones; the method was immunoSEQ multiplex PCR. Of about 180,000 clones listed, around 85% are singletons. Material for sequencing was PBMCs. The receptors shown here come from a man in his late teens or twenties in good health and CMV-seropositive. CDR3s include the opening cysteine and the closing phenylalanine or tryptophan. A D gene is named only where the DNA matches it firmly. Clone size is stated in some rows and not others, as once, few, many or a class when expanded.

v_call	j_call	d_call	clone_size	cdr3_nt	cdr3_aa
TRBV5-8	TRBJ2-7	.	once	TGTGCCAGCAGCTTCAGCTACGAGCAGTACTTC	CASSFSYEQYF
TRBV4-1	TRBJ1-3	.	.	TGCGCCAGCAGCCAAGACCTCGGTGTGAAGGGAAACACCATATATTTT	CASSQDLGVKGNTIYF
TRBV28	TRBJ1-5	.	.	TGTGCCAGCAGTGCCGGGACTACCCGTGATCAGCCCCAGCATTTT	CASSAGTTRDQPQHF
TRBV18	TRBJ1-5	.	.	TGTGCCAGCTCACCGGGGATCAGGGATCAGCCCCAGCATTTT	CASSPGIRDQPQHF
TRBV6-1	TRBJ2-7	.	.	TGTGCCAGCAGTGCCAACAGGGTAAAGGACGAGCAGTACTTC	CASSANRVKDEQYF
TRBV10-3	TRBJ2-4	TRBD2	.	TGTGCCATCAGTGGAGCGGGAGCAGCCAAAAACATTCAGTACTTC	CAISGAGAAKNIQYF
TRBV5-8	TRBJ2-7	TRBD2	.	TGTGCCAGCCGGGGGGGGATCTACGAGCAGTACTTC	CASRGGIYEQYF
TRBV15	TRBJ2-7	TRBD2	.	TGTGCCACCAGCAGAGGGGGACTAGCGGGGGAGCAGTACTTC	CATSRGGLAGEQYF
TRBV4-1	TRBJ1-1	.	.	TGCGCCAGCCATTCCGGACAGCTGAACACTGAAGCTTTCTTT	CASHSGQLNTEAFF
TRBV11-2	TRBJ1-5	.	.	TGTGCCAGCAGCCGTGCAGGGAGCAATCAGCCCCAGCATTTT	CASSRAGSNQPQHF
TRBV4-1	TRBJ2-2	.	few	TGCGCCAGCAAGGAGCACTCGAACACCGGGGAGCTGTTTTTT	CASKEHSNTGELFF
TRBV5-4	TRBJ2-1	TRBD2	.	TGTGCCAGCAGCTTGCGGGAGGGCTACAATGAGCAGTTCTTC	CASSLREGYNEQFF
TRBV28	TRBJ2-7	.	.	TGTGCCAGCATGGGCAGGGCCTCCTACGAGCAGTACTTC	CASMGRASYEQYF
TRBV13	TRBJ1-3	.	.	TGTGCCAGCAGCTCGGCTCAGGCCCCCGAGGGCACCATATATTTT	CASSSAQAPEGTIYF
TRBV29-1	TRBJ2-5	.	.	TGCAGCGCGGCTCTGAAGCCCCCAACTAGCATTCGGGAGACCCAGTACTTC	CSAALKPPTSIRETQYF
TRBV18	TRBJ2-3	.	once	TGTGCCAGCTCTCCCTATGTAGATACGCAGTATTTT	CASSPYVDTQYF
TRBV6-4	TRBJ2-2	.	.	TGTGCCAGTAGGGGTTCACCGAACACCGGGGAGCTGTTTTTT	CASRGSPNTGELFF
TRBV6-4	TRBJ2-3	.	.	TGTGCCAGCAGTGACTCGGCTCTGGGCACAGATACGCAGTATTTT	CASSDSALGTDTQYF
TRBV4-1	TRBJ2-3	TRBD2	.	TGCGCCAGCAGCCAAGCAAACGTGGCGGGGGAGATTTTCACAGATACGCAGTATTTT	CASSQANVAGEIFTDTQYF
TRBV28	TRBJ1-2	TRBD1	once	TGTGCCAGCAGTTTGGGACAGTTTAACTATGGCTACACCTTC	CASSLGQFNYGYTF
TRBV28	TRBJ1-4	.	once	TGTGCCAGCAGTTCCCCCGGGGGGAGTGAAAAACTGTTTTTT	CASSSPGGSEKLFF
TRBV10-2	TRBJ1-5	TRBD1	.	TGCGCCAGCAGTCGGGGACAGCTCAATCAGCCCCAGCATTTT	CASSRGQLNQPQHF
TRBV7-9	TRBJ2-6	.	.	TGTGCCAGCAGCTTTACAGTTTCTGGGGCCAACGTCCTGACTTTC	CASSFTVSGANVLTF
TRBV13	TRBJ1-1	TRBD1	.	TGTGCCAGCAGCCAGGGGGGACAGGTGAACACTGAAGCTTTCTTT	CASSQGGQVNTEAFF
TRBV5-6	TRBJ2-1	TRBD2	.	TGTGCCAGCAGCCCCGGACTAGCGGGAGTTGAGCAGTTCTTC	CASSPGLAGVEQFF
TRBV11-2	TRBJ2-7	TRBD2	.	TGTGCCAGCAGCTTAGAACTAGCGGGAGGGGAGCAGTACTTC	CASSLELAGGEQYF
TRBV6-1	TRBJ2-7	.	.	TGTGCCAGCAGCTCTCGGTTTACCTCCTACGAGCAGTACTTC	CASSSRFTSYEQYF
TRBV6-1	TRBJ2-7	.	.	TGTGCCAGCAGTGAGAGGCAGTATTACGAGCAGTACTTC	CASSERQYYEQYF
TRBV7-8	TRBJ1-5	.	.	TGTGCCAGCAGCTTAAGGGAGCAGCACCAGGGCAATCAGCCCCAGCATTTT	CASSLREQHQGNQPQHF
TRBV6-1	TRBJ2-7	TRBD2	few	TGTGCCAGCAGTGAGACCGGGGGGACCTACGAGCAGTACTTC	CASSETGGTYEQYF
TRBV30	TRBJ1-2	.	.	TGTGCCTGGGGGCCCGGGACACACTATGGCTACACCTTC	CAWGPGTHYGYTF
TRBV2	TRBJ1-2	TRBD1	few	TGTGCCAGCAGGAGGAGGACAGGGAACACCTTC	CASRRRTGNTF
TRBV30	TRBJ1-3	.	once	TGTGCCTGGAGTGTATCAGGACAGACTGGAAACACCATATATTTT	CAWSVSGQTGNTIYF
TRBV29-1	TRBJ2-7	TRBD2	once	TGCAGCGTCCTGGGGACTAGCGTCTACGAGCAGTACTTC	CSVLGTSVYEQYF
TRBV29-1	TRBJ2-7	TRBD1	.	TGCAGCTACCGGACAGGGACCTACGAGCAGTACTTC	CSYRTGTYEQYF
TRBV28	TRBJ2-1	TRBD2	.	TGTGCCAGCAGCCCGACTAGCGGGAGGGATGATGAGCAGTTCTTC	CASSPTSGRDDEQFF
TRBV4-1	TRBJ2-3	.	.	TGCGCCTCAAGGGGAGGTAACACAGATACGCAGTATTTT	CASRGGNTDTQYF
TRBV5-6	TRBJ2-5	.	.	TGTGCCAGCAGCTTGGGGACAGCCCTAGAGACCCAGTACTTC	CASSLGTALETQYF
TRBV28	TRBJ2-1	.	.	TGTGCCAGCAGTTTACTCACTAGGGACAATGAGCAGTTCTTC	CASSLLTRDNEQFF
TRBV6-6	TRBJ1-5	.	.	TGTGCCAGCAGAGAGAATTTTCGGCCCCAGCATTTT	CASRENFRPQHF
TRBV6-1	TRBJ1-5	.	.	TGTGCCAGCAGTGAAAACTCTAGGAGGAATCAGCCCCAGCATTTT	CASSENSRRNQPQHF
TRBV14	TRBJ2-2	TRBD2	.	TGTGCCAGCAGCCAAAGCCCAACCGGGGGGGACACCGGGGAGCTGTTTTTT	CASSQSPTGGDTGELFF
TRBV28	TRBJ2-1	.	.	TGTGCCAGCAGTTTATCATTGCGGGTTCCCAATGAGCAGTTCTTC	CASSLSLRVPNEQFF
TRBV4-1	TRBJ1-4	.	once	TGCGCCAGCAGCCAAGCCTCGGGGTTGAAGGTGCTGTTTTTT	CASSQASGLKVLFF
TRBV28	TRBJ2-2	TRBD2	few	TGTGCCAGCAGTCTTCTGGCGGGGGGAGACACCGGGGAGCTGTTTTTT	CASSLLAGGDTGELFF
TRBV28	TRBJ2-7	.	.	TGTGCCAGCAGTGCCAACGACAGGCCTCCTGGGGGCGAGCAGTACTTC	CASSANDRPPGGEQYF
TRBV28	TRBJ1-2	.	.	TGTGCCAGCACGCGGAACAGGGATGGCTACACCTTC	CASTRNRDGYTF
TRBV18	TRBJ2-3	.	.	TGTGCCAGCTCACCACCTACAGGGTCAGATACGCAGTATTTT	CASSPPTGSDTQYF
TRBV7-9	TRBJ2-5	TRBD2	.	TGTGCCAGCAGCCTCCCCGGGGGGGAGACCCAGTACTTC	CASSLPGGETQYF
TRBV11-3	TRBJ1-1	.	.	TGTGCCAGCAGTCCTAGGTCCCGCACTGAAGCTTTCTTT	CASSPRSRTEAFF
TRBV6-5	TRBJ2-3	.	.	TGTGCCAGCAGTTACGGGGGAGGGGGGCAGTATTTT	CASSYGGGGQYF
TRBV6-5	TRBJ2-1	.	once	TGTGCCAGCAGTACCCAGGGGATTGTCTACAATGAGCAGTTCTTC	CASSTQGIVYNEQFF
TRBV5-1	TRBJ2-3	.	.	TGCGCCAGCAGCTTGTCCGGGGGAACGGGGGGCACAGATACGCAGTATTTT	CASSLSGGTGGTDTQYF
TRBV6-1	TRBJ2-5	TRBD2	.	TGTGCCAGCAGTGACGCAAGGCGAAGCGGGGGATACCAAGAGACCCAGTACTTC	CASSDARRSGGYQETQYF
TRBV29-1	TRBJ1-2	TRBD1	.	TGCAGCGTTGATTCGAGGACAGGGGGACACTATGGCTACACCTTC	CSVDSRTGGHYGYTF